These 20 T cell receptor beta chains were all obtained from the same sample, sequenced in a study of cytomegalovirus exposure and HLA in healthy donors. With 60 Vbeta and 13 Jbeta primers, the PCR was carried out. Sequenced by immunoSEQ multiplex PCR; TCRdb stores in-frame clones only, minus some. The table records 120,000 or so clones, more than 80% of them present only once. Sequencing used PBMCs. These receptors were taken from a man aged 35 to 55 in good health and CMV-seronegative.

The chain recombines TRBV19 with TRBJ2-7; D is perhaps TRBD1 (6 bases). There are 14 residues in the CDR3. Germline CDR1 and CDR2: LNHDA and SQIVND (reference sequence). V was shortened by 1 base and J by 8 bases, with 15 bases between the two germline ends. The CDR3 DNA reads TGTGCCAGTAGTATAGGCACAGGGATCTTGCAGCAGTACTTC. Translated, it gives CASSIGTGILQQYF.

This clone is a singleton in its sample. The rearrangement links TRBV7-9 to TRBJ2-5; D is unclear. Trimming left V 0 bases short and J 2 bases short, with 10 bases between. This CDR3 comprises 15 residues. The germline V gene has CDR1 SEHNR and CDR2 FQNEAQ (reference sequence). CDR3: CASSLALGSQETQYF. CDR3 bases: TGTGCCAGCAGCTTAGCGCTTGGCTCACAAGAGACCCAGTACTTC.

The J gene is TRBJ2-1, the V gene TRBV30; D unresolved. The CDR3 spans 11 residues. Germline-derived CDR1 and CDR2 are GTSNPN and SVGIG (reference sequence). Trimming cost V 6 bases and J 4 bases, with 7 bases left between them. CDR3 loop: CACQIYNEQFF. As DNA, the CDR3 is TGTGCCTGTCAGATTTACAATGAGCAGTTCTTC.

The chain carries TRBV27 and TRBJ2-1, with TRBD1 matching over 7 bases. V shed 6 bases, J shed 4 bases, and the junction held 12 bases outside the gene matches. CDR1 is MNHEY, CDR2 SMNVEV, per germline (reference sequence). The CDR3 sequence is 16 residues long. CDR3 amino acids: CASRAPRQGIYNEQFF. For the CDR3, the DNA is TGTGCCAGCAGAGCTCCTAGACAGGGTATTTACAATGAGCAGTTCTTC.

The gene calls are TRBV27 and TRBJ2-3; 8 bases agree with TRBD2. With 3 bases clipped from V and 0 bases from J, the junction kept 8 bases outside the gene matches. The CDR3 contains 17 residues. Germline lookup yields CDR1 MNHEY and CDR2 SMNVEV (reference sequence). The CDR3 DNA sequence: TGTGCCAGCAGTTTTCGGGCGGGAGGATTTAGCACAGATACGCAGTATTTT. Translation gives CASSFRAGGFSTDTQYF.

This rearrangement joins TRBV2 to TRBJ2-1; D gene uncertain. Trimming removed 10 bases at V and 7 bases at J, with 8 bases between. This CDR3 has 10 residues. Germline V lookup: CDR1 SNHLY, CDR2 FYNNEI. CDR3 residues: CANTNNEQFF. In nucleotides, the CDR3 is TGTGCCAACACAAATAATGAGCAGTTCTTC.

CDR3 protein: CASSPNPRGLDIQYF. CDR3 in DNA: TGTGCCAGCAGCCCCAATCCTCGGGGTCTGGACATTCAGTACTTC. The chain combines TRBV9 with TRBJ2-4, with D perhaps TRBD2 (5 bases). The CDR3 totals 15 residues. Per the germline V gene, CDR1 is SGDLS and CDR2 is YYNGEE. Trimming stripped 4 bases from V and 8 bases from J, with 19 bases between. Filled out from reference TRBV9 and TRBJ2-4, the complete variable domain reads DSGVTQTPKHLITATGQRVTLRCSPRSGDLSVYWYQQSLDQGLQFLIQYYNGEERAKGNILERFSAQQFPDLHSELNLSSLELGDSALYFCASSPNPRGLDIQYFGAGTRLSVL.

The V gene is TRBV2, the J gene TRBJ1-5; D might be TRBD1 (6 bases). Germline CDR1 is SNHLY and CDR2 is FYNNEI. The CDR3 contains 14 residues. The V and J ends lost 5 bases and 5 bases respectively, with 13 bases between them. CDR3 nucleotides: TGTGCCAGCAGTCCCCTACAGGGAGATCAGCCCCAGCATTTT. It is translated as CASSPLQGDQPQHF. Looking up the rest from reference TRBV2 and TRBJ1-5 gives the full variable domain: EPEVTQTPSHQVTQMGQEVILRCVPISNHLYFYWYRQILGQKVEFLVSFYNNEISEKSEIFDDQFSVERPDGSNFTLKIRSTKLEDSAMYFCASSPLQGDQPQHFGDGTRLSIL.

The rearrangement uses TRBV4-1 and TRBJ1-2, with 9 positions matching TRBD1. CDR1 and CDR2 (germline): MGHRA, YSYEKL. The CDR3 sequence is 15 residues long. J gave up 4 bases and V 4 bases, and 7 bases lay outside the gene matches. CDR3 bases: TGCGCCAGCAGCCCCGGGACAGGGTTAGGCTATGGCTACACCTTC. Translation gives CASSPGTGLGYGYTF.

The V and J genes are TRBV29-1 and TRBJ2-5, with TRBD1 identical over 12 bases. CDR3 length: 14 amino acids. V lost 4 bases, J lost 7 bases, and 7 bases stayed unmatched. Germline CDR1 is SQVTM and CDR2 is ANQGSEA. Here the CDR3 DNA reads TGCAGCGTTGCTCGGGACAGGGGGCGGGGGACCCAGTACTTC. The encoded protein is CSVARDRGRGTQYF.

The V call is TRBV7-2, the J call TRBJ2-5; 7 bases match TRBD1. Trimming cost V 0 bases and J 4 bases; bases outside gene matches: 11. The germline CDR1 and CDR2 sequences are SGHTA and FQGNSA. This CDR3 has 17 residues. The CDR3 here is CASSLADRVGGRETQYF. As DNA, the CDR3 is TGTGCCAGCAGCTTAGCTGACAGGGTTGGAGGACGAGAGACCCAGTACTTC. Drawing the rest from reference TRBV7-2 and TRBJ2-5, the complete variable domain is GAGVSQSPSNKVTEKGKDVELRCDPISGHTALYWYRQSLGQGLEFLIYFQGNSAPDKSGLPSDRFSAERTGGSVSTLTIQRTQQEDSAVYLCASSLADRVGGRETQYFGPGTRLLVL.

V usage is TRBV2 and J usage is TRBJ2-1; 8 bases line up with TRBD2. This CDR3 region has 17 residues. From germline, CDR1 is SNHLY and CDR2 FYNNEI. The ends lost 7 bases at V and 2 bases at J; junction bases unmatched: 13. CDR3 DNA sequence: TGTGCCAGCAAAAAAGAGATCGCGGGAGGAACCTACAATGAGCAGTTCTTC. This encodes CASKKEIAGGTYNEQFF.

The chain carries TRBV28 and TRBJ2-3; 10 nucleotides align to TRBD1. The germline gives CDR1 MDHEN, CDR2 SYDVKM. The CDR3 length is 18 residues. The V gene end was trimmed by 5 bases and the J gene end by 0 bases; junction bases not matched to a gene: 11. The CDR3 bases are TGTGCCAGCAGTCGGTCGGGACAGGGGAGATCTAGCACAGATACGCAGTATTTT. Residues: CASSRSGQGRSSTDTQYF.

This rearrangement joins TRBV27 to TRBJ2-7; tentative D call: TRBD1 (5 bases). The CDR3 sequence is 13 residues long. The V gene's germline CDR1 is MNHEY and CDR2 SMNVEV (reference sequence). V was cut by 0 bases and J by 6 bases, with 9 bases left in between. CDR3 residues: CASSLSDSSEQYF. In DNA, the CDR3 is TGTGCCAGCAGTTTATCCGACAGTTCCGAGCAGTACTTC.

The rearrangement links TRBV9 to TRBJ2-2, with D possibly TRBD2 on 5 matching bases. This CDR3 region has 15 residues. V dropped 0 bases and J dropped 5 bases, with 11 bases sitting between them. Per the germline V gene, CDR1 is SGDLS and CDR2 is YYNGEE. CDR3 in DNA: TGTGCCAGCAGCGTAGATCTAGCCCGGACCGGGGAGCTGTTTTTT. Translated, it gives CASSVDLARTGELFF. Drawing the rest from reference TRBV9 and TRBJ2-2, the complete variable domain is DSGVTQTPKHLITATGQRVTLRCSPRSGDLSVYWYQQSLDQGLQFLIQYYNGEERAKGNILERFSAQQFPDLHSELNLSSLELGDSALYFCASSVDLARTGELFFGEGSRLTVL.

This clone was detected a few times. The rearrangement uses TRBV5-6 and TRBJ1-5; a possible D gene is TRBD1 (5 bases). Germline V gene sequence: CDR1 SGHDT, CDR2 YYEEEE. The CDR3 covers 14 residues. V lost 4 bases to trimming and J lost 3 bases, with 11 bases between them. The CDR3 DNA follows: TGTGCCAGCAGCCTGGGGCAATTCAATCAGCCCCAGCATTTT. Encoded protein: CASSLGQFNQPQHF.

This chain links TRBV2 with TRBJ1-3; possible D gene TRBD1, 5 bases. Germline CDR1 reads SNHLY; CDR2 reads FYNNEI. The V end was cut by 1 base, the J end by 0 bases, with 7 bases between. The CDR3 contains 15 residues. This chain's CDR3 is CASSEEGLSGNTIYF. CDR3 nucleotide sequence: TGTGCCAGCAGTGAAGAGGGACTCTCTGGAAACACCATATATTTT.

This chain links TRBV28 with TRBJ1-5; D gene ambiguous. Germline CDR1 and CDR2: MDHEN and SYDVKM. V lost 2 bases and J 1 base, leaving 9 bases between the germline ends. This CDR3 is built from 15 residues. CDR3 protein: CASSLAPGSNQPQHF. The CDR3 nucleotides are TGTGCCAGCAGTTTAGCCCCTGGCAGCAATCAGCCCCAGCATTTT.

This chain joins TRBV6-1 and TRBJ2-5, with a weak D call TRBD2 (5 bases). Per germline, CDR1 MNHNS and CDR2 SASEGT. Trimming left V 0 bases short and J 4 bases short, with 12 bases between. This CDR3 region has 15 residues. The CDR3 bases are TGTGCCAGCAGTGAAGCCCCGGGGTACGGAGAGACCCAGTACTTC. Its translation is CASSEAPGYGETQYF.

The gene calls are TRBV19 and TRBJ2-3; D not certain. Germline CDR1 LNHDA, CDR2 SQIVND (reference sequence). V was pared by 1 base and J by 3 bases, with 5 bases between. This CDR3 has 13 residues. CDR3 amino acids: CASSIGPTDTQYF. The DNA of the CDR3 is TGTGCCAGTAGTATAGGGCCGACAGATACGCAGTATTTT.